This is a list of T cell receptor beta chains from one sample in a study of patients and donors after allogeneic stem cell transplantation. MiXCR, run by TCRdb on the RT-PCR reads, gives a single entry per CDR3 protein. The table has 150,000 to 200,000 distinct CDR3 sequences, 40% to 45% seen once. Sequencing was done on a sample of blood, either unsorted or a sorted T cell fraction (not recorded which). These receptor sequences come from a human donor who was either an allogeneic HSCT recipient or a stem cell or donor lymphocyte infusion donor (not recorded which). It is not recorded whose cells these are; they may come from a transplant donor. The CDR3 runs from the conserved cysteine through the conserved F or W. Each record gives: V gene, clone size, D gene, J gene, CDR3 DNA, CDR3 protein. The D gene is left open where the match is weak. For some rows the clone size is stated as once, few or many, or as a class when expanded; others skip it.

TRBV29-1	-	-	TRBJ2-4	TGCAGCGTTAGTCCCGGGGACAAAAACATTCAGTACTTC	CSVSPGDKNIQYF
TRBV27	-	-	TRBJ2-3	TGTGCCAGCAGTTTTGTGGCTAGCTCAGATACGCAGTATTTT	CASSFVASSDTQYF
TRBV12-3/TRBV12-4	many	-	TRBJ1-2	TGTGCCAGCAGTCTCAACAACTATGGCTACACCTTC	CASSLNNYGYTF
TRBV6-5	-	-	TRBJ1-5	TGTGCCAGCAAAGAGTTGGGGACGAACCCCGCGAGTTCCCAGCATTTT	CASKELGTNPASSQHF
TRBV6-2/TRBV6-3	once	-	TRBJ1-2	TGTGCCAGCAGCTTAGACAAGAACTATGGCTACACCTTC	CASSLDKNYGYTF
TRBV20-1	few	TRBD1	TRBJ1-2	TGCAGTGCTCCACTGGACAGGAGTTATGGCTACACCTTC	CSAPLDRSYGYTF
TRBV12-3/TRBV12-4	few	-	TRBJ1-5	TGTGCCAGCAGTTTCTTCCCGCCAGGGGTCGGGAGCAATCAGCCCCAGCATTTT	CASSFFPPGVGSNQPQHF
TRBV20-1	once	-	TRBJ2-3	TGCAATGCTGGGGGTAGCACAGATACGCAGTATTTT	CNAGGSTDTQYF
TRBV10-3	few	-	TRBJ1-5	TGTGCCATCAGTGAAGGGCCCGGTCAGCCCCAGCATTTT	CAISEGPGQPQHF
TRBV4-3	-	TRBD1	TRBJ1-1	TGCGCCAGCAGCCCAAAAACAGGGGGCACTGAAGCTTTCTTT	CASSPKTGGTEAFF
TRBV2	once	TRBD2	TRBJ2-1	TGTGCCAGGGGGACTAGCGGGAATGGTGAGCAGTTCTTC	CARGTSGNGEQFF
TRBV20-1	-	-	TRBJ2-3	TGCAGTGCTAGAGATAGGCAGTCAACTAGCACAGATACGCAGTATTTT	CSARDRQSTSTDTQYF
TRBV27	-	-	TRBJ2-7	TGTGCCAGCAGTTCGGATCTAGGCCGCTACGAGCAGTACTTC	CASSSDLGRYEQYF
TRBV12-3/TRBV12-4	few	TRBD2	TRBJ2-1	TGTGCCAGCAGTTATACTAGCGGCTCCTACAATGAGCAGTTCTTC	CASSYTSGSYNEQFF
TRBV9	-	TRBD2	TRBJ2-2	TGTGCCAGCAGCGCCGGTAGCGGGAGTGGAACCGGGGAGCTGTTTTTT	CASSAGSGSGTGELFF
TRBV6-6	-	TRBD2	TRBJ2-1	TGTGCCAGCAGTCGACTAGCGGGAGATGGGTACAATGAGCAGTTCTTC	CASSRLAGDGYNEQFF
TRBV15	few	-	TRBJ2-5	TGTGCCACCAGTACAGGGATCTCGCCCGAGACCCAGTACTTC	CATSTGISPETQYF
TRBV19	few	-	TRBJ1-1	TGTGCCAGTAGTATTGGGACCCTCGGCTCTTTCTTT	CASSIGTLGSFF
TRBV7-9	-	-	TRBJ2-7	TGTGCCAGCAGCCGGGCCCGGGACGACTACGAGCAGTACTTC	CASSRARDDYEQYF
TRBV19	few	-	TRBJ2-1	TGTGCCAGTAGTATTAGGCAGGGGAGCTCCTACAATGAGCAGTTCTTC	CASSIRQGSSYNEQFF
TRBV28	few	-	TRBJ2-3	TGTGCCAGCAGTTCGGGCTCCGAAGATACGCAGTATTTT	CASSSGSEDTQYF
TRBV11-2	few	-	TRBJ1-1	TGTGCCAGCAGCTGGAGGGTTCAAGCTTTCTTT	CASSWRVQAFF
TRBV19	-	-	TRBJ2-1	TGTGCCAGTAGGGCAGGACGTGATGAGCAGTTCTTC	CASRAGRDEQFF
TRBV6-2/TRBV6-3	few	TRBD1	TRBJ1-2	TGTGCCAGCAAGGACAGGGGTAATGGCTACACCTTC	CASKDRGNGYTF
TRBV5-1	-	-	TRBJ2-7	TGCGCCAGCAGCCCCCAGCGCTACGAGCAGTACTTC	CASSPQRYEQYF
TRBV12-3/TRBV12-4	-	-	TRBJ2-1	TGTGCCAGCAGTTTAGAAGCGAGAGGCTTGTACAATGAGCAGTTCTTC	CASSLEARGLYNEQFF
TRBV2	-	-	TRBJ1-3	TGTGCCAGCACTGTCTCCTTCTCTGGAAACACCATATATTTT	CASTVSFSGNTIYF
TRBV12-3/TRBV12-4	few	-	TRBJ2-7	TGTGCCAGCAGTTTAGCGTCGACTACTAACTACGAGCAGTACTTC	CASSLASTTNYEQYF
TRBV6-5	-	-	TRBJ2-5	TGTGCCAGCAGTTACGGGGTGGGGGAAGAGACCCAGTACTTC	CASSYGVGEETQYF
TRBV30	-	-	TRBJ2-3	TGTGCCTCCCGACTGGCAGCTAGCACAGATACGCAGTATTTT	CASRLAASTDTQYF
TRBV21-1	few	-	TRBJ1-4	TGTGCCAGCAGCAAGGAGGGATTAAGGGTTAATGAAAAACTGTTTTTT	CASSKEGLRVNEKLFF
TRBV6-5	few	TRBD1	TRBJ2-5	TGTGCCAGCAGTGACAGGGGCCTACGAGGGACCCAGTACTTC	CASSDRGLRGTQYF
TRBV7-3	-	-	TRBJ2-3	TGTGCCAGCAGCTCATACCCCCTACCCACAGATACGCAGTATTTT	CASSSYPLPTDTQYF
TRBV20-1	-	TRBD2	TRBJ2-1	TGCAGTGCTACACAACTAGCGGGAGGAGGAAACAGCTACAATGAGCAGTTCTTC	CSATQLAGGGNSYNEQFF
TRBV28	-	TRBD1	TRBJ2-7	TGTGCCAGCAGCGGACAGGGGGGTTTCGCCGAGCAGTACTTC	CASSGQGGFAEQYF
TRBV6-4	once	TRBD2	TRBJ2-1	TGTGCCAGCAGCTCTAGCGGGAGGTGGAATGAGCAGTTCTTC	CASSSSGRWNEQFF
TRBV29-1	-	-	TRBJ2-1	TGCAGCGTTGTTTGGTGGGCGGTCTCCTACAATGAGCAGTTCTTC	CSVVWWAVSYNEQFF
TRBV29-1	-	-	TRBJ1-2	TGCAGCGTTGGCCCCGGGGGTTATGGCTACACCTTC	CSVGPGGYGYTF
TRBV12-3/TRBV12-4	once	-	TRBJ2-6	TGTGCCAGCAGTTTATTGGTCAGAGACTCCTCTGGGGCCAACGTCCTGACTTTC	CASSLLVRDSSGANVLTF
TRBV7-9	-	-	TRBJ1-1	TGTGCCAGCAGCTGGGGAGAGGTTGGCACTGAAGCTTTCTTT	CASSWGEVGTEAFF
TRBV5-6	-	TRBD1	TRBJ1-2	TGTGCCAGCAGCTGGCGACAGGGAAGGTTTGGCTACACCTTC	CASSWRQGRFGYTF
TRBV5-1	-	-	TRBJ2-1	TGCGCCAGCAGCTTGGGGCTAGCAGAGAATGAGCAGTTCTTC	CASSLGLAENEQFF